This T cell receptor beta chain emerged from a study of shared clonotypes between healthy human individuals. Trimming cost V 3 bases and J 11 bases, with 18 bases left between them. CDR1 is SGHKS, CDR2 YYEKEE, per germline (reference sequence). The CDR3 extends over 14 amino acids. Sequencing used immunoSEQ multiplex PCR; TCRdb keeps in-frame clones, though not all of them. The table lists roughly 2 million clones, almost 96% of them singletons. Sequencing input: naive CD4+ T cells sorted from blood. As to subset: CD45RA+ positively selected. The rearrangement joins TRBV5-5 to TRBJ2-1; maybe TRBD1 (6 bases). The TCR originated in a young man in good health. CDR3 sequence: CASSSWTQGPQQFF. For the CDR3, the DNA is TGTGCCAGCAGCTCTTGGACACAGGGTCCCCAGCAGTTCTTC.